This T cell receptor (beta chain) was captured by sequencing in a study of T cell changes during pregnancy in multiple sclerosis. The CDR3 sequence is 17 residues long. Germline loops: CDR1 KGHSH, CDR2 LQKENI. Germline trimming cut 2 bases from V and 2 bases from J; bases unmatched to any gene: 9. The table came from immunoSEQ multiplex PCR; TCRdb's copy has only in-frame clones and leaves some out. Among some 70,000 clones listed, about nine tenths were seen once. The material was peripheral blood, obtained in the third trimester of pregnancy. The sequence was obtained from a female donor with multiple sclerosis, enrolled in a pregnancy study. V gene TRBV18 combines with J gene TRBJ2-3, with 8 positions matching TRBD2. For the CDR3, the DNA is TGTGCCAGCTCACCATCGTCCAGCGGGGGCTTCACAGATACGCAGTATTTT. Translated, it gives CASSPSSSGGFTDTQYF.